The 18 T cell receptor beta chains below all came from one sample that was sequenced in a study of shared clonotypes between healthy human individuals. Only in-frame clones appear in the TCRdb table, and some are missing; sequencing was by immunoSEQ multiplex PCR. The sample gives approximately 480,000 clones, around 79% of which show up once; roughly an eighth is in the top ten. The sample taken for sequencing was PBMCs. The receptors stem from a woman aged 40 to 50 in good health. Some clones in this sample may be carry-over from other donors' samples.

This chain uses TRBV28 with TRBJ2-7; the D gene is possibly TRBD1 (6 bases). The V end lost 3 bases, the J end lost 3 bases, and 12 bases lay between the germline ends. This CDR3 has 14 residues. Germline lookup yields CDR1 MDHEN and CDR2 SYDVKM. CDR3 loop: CASSFFDRFYEQYF. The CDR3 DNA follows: TGTGCCAGCAGTTTTTTCGACAGGTTCTACGAGCAGTACTTC.

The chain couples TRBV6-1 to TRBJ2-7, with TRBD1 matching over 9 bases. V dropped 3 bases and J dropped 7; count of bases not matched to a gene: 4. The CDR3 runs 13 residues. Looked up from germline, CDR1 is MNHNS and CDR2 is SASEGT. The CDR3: CASSEGTGREQYF. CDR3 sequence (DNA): TGTGCCAGCAGTGAGGGGACAGGGAGGGAGCAGTACTTC.

The DNA of the CDR3 is TGTGCCAGCAGCTTGCTCCGGGGCAGAAGCTCCTACAATGAGCAGTTCTTC. Protein sequence: CASSLLRGRSSYNEQFF. This sequence joins TRBV5-6 and TRBJ2-1; TRBD1 or TRBD2 may be the D gene (5 bases each). CDR1 and CDR2 (germline): SGHDT, YYEEEE. The germline V and J ends were trimmed by 1 base and 0 bases, with 14 bases remaining between them. The CDR3 runs 17 residues.

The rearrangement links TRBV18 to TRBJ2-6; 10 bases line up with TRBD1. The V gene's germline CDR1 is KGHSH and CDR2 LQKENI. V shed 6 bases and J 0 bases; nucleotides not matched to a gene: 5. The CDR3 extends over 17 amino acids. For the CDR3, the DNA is TGTGCCAGCTCGGTGACAGGGGGCCTCTCTGGGGCCAACGTCCTGACTTTC. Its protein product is CASSVTGGLSGANVLTF.

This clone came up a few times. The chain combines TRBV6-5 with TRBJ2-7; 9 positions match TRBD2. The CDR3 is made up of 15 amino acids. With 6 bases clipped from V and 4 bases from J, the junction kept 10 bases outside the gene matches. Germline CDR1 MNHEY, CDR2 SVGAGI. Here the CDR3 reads CASSPLAGRKYEQYF. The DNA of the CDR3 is TGTGCCAGCAGCCCACTAGCGGGTAGGAAGTACGAGCAGTACTTC.

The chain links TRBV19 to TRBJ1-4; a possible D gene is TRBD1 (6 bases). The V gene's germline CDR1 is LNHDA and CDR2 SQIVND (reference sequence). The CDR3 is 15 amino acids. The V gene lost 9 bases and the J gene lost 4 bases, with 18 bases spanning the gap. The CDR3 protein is CARGKSGAGNEKLFF. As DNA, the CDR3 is TGTGCCAGGGGTAAGTCAGGGGCAGGTAATGAAAAACTGTTTTTT.

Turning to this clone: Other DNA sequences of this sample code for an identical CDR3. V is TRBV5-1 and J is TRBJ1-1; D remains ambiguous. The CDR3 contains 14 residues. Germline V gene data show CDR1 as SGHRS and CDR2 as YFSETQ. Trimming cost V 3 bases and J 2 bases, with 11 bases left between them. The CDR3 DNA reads TGCGCCAGCAGCTCCGGGGAGGGAAACACTGAAGCTTTCTTT. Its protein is CASSSGEGNTEAFF.

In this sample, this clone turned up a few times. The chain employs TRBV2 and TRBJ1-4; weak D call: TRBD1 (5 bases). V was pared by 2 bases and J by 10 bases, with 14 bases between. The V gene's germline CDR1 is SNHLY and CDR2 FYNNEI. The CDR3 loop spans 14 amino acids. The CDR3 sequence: CASSEQGAGGKLFF. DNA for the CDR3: TGTGCCAGCAGTGAACAGGGCGCCGGGGGAAAACTGTTTTTT.

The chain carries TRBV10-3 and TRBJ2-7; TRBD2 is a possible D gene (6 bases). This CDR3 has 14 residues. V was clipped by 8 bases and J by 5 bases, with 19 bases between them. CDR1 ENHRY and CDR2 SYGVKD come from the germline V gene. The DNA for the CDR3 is TGTGCCATCGCCCCCACGGCGGGGATCCACGAGCAGTACTTC. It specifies CAIAPTAGIHEQYF.

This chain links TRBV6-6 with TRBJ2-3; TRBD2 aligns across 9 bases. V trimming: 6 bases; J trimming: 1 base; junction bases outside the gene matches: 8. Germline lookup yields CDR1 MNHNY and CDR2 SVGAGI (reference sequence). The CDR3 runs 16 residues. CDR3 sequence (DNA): TGTGCCAGCAGATCCCGATCTAGCGGGGGCACAGATACGCAGTATTTT. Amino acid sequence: CASRSRSSGGTDTQYF.

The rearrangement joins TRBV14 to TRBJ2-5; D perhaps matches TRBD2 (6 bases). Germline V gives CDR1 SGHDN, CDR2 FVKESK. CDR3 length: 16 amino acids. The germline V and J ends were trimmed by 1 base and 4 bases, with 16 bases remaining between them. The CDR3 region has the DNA TGTGCCAGCAGCCAAGTTGGCAGGACTACCGGAGAGACCCAGTACTTC. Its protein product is CASSQVGRTTGETQYF.

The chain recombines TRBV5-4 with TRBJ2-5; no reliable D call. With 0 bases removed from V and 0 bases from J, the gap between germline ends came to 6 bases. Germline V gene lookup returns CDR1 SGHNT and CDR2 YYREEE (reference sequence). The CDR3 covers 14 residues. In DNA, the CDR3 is TGTGCCAGCAGCTTGGGTGGCTACCAAGAGACCCAGTACTTC. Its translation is CASSLGGYQETQYF.

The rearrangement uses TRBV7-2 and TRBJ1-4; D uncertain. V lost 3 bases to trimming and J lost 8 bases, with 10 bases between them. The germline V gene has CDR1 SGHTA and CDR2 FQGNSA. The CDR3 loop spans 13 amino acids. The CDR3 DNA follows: TGTGCCAGCAGCTTGTCTAGGCTCGAAAAACTGTTTTTT. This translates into CASSLSRLEKLFF.

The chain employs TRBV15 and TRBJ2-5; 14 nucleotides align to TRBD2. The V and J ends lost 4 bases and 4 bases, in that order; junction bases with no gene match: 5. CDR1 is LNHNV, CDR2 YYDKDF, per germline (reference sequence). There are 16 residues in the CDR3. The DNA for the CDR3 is TGTGCCACCAGCAACCCGACTAGCGGGAGGGTAGAGACCCAGTACTTC. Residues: CATSNPTSGRVETQYF.

CDR3 region: CAISTRQGGEKLFF. The CDR3 bases are TGTGCCATCAGTACGAGACAGGGTGGTGAAAAACTGTTTTTT. The V gene is TRBV10-3, the J gene TRBJ1-4; the match to TRBD1 covers 7 bases. The ends lost 5 bases at V and 7 bases at J; junction bases unmatched: 7. This CDR3 is 14 amino acids long. The germline V gene has CDR1 ENHRY and CDR2 SYGVKD.

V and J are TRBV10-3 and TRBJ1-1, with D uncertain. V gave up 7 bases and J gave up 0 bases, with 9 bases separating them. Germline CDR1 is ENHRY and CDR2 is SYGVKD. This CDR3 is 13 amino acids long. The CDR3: CAITGEVNTEAFF. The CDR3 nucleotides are TGTGCCATCACTGGTGAAGTGAACACTGAAGCTTTCTTT.

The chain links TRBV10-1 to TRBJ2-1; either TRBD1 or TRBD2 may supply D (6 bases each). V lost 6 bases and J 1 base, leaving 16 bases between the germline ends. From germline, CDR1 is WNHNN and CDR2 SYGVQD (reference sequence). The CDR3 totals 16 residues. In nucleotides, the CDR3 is TGCGCCAGCAGCTTATCCGGGGGCCCTTCCTACAATGAGCAGTTCTTC. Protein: CASSLSGGPSYNEQFF.

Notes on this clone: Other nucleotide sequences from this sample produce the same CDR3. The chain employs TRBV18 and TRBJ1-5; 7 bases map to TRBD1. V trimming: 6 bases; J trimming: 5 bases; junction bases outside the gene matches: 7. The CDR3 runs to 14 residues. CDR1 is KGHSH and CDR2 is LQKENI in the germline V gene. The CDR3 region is CASSRQGGDQPQHF. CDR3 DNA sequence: TGTGCCAGCTCCAGACAGGGCGGAGATCAGCCCCAGCATTTT.